Presented here are 14 T cell receptor beta chains from one specimen sequenced in a study of blood T cell repertoires in COVID-19. Using immunoSEQ multiplex PCR, the repertoire was profiled, and TCRdb retains in-frame clones only, with some absent. In the table there are about 270,000 clones, about 83% of which are singletons. The sample was peripheral blood. All receptors derive from a woman aged 80 or over with COVID-19, enrolled during active disease.

This clone was found once. The V call is TRBV7-9, the J call TRBJ2-3; TRBD1 might be the D (5 bases). Per germline, CDR1 SEHNR and CDR2 FQNEAQ (reference sequence). Trimming stripped 0 bases from V and 12 bases from J, with 10 bases between. The CDR3 is made up of 12 amino acids. CDR3 protein: CASSLARQIQYF. In nucleotides, the CDR3 is TGTGCCAGCAGCTTAGCGAGACAGATACAGTATTTT.

The V call is TRBV7-2, the J call TRBJ1-5; maybe TRBD1 (6 bases). The germline gives CDR1 SGHTA, CDR2 FQGNSA. The CDR3 has 14 amino acids. V lost 4 bases and J lost 6, with 13 bases in between. CDR3 sequence reads: CASSSSTGTQPQHF. The CDR3 coding sequence is TGTGCCAGCAGCTCCTCGACAGGTACTCAGCCCCAGCATTTT. The whole variable domain, remainder taken from reference TRBV7-2 and TRBJ1-5, is GAGVSQSPSNKVTEKGKDVELRCDPISGHTALYWYRQSLGQGLEFLIYFQGNSAPDKSGLPSDRFSAERTGGSVSTLTIQRTQQEDSAVYLCASSSSTGTQPQHFGDGTRLSIL.

The chain recombines TRBV7-9 with TRBJ1-3, with TRBD1 as a possible D gene (6 bases). The CDR3 sequence is 15 residues long. V was pared by 2 bases and J by 2 bases, with 10 bases between. The germline CDR1 and CDR2 sequences are SEHNR and FQNEAQ (reference sequence). CDR3 region: CASSLNRGTGNTIYF. CDR3 DNA: TGTGCCAGCAGCTTAAATAGGGGGACTGGAAACACCATATATTTT.

This clone was seen a handful of times. The gene calls are TRBV7-2 and TRBJ2-7, with D maybe TRBD1 (6 bases). This CDR3 contains 15 residues. The V gene lost 6 bases and the J gene lost 4 bases, with 19 bases spanning the gap. Germline assignment: CDR1 SGHTA and CDR2 FQGNSA. CDR3 sequence: CASSRGGAQAYEQYV. CDR3 nucleotide sequence: TGTGCCAGCAGTCGAGGGGGAGCACAGGCATACGAGCAGTACGTC.

This clone was counted once. The rearrangement joins TRBV28 to TRBJ1-4; TRBD1 aligns across 7 bases. This CDR3 region has 15 residues. Unmatched junction bases numbered 11, after V lost 6 bases and J lost 7 bases. Per the germline V gene, CDR1 is MDHEN and CDR2 is SYDVKM. CDR3 residues: CASRGPATGSEKLFF. In DNA, the CDR3 is TGTGCCAGCAGGGGACCGGCGACAGGGAGTGAAAAACTGTTTTTT. Together with reference TRBV28 and TRBJ1-4, the CDR3 gives the full variable domain: DVKVTQSSRYLVKRTGEKVFLECVQDMDHENMFWYRQDPGLGLRLIYFSYDVKMKEKGDIPEGYSVSREKKERFSLILESASTNQTSMYLCASRGPATGSEKLFFGSGTQLSVL.

The chain couples TRBV28 to TRBJ1-1; a possible D gene is TRBD1 (5 bases). Germline CDR1 is MDHEN and CDR2 is SYDVKM. V was cut by 7 bases and J by 1 base, with 13 bases left in between. The CDR3 is 14 amino acids. The CDR3 nucleotides are TGTGCCAGCATGGAAGGAGGGGCGAACACTGAAGCTTTCTTT. It encodes CASMEGGANTEAFF.

The chain couples TRBV4-3 to TRBJ1-4; TRBD1 might be the D (5 bases). V gave up 0 bases and J gave up 1 base, with 12 bases separating them. CDR1 and CDR2 from the germline V gene are LGHNA and YSLEER. The CDR3 runs 17 residues. The CDR3 protein is CASSQDLGGLTNEKLFF. The CDR3 DNA is TGCGCCAGCAGCCAAGATCTCGGGGGATTAACTAATGAAAAACTGTTTTTT.

The chain employs TRBV18 and TRBJ2-1; D uncertain. Germline CDR1 reads KGHSH; CDR2 reads LQKENI. The CDR3 consists of 12 residues. V lost 4 bases to trimming and J lost 9 bases, with 10 bases between them. CDR3 DNA sequence: TGTGCCAGCTCACTATCGGGTCCTGAGCAGTTCTTC. It specifies CASSLSGPEQFF.

V is TRBV5-1 and J is TRBJ1-1; 12 bases line up with TRBD1. With 3 bases clipped from V and 3 bases from J, the junction kept 9 bases outside the gene matches. The CDR3 runs 17 residues. Per germline, CDR1 SGHRS and CDR2 YFSETQ. The CDR3 DNA reads as TGCGCCAGCAGCTGGGGACAGGGGGCTTTTGCACACACTGAAGCTTTCTTT. Translation: CASSWGQGAFAHTEAFF.

The chain employs TRBV7-6 and TRBJ1-3; D remains unclear. This CDR3 contains 16 residues. Looked up from germline, CDR1 is SGHVS and CDR2 is FNYEAQ. The V end was cut by 1 base, the J end by 0 bases, with 10 bases between. The CDR3 is CASSLGSRPSGNTIYF. The CDR3 DNA is TGTGCCAGCAGCTTAGGTAGCCGACCCTCTGGAAACACCATATATTTT.

This sequence joins TRBV11-3 and TRBJ1-1; no reliable D call. The germline gives CDR1 SGHNT, CDR2 YENEEA. V was pared by 5 bases and J by 5 bases, with 12 bases between. CDR3 length: 13 amino acids. The CDR3 protein is CASSPVGRTEAFF. The CDR3 coding sequence is TGTGCCAGCAGCCCCGTGGGGAGAACTGAAGCTTTCTTT.

This clone was detected ten times or more. This chain links TRBV18 with TRBJ1-5; the match to TRBD1 covers 8 bases. V shed 5 bases and J 4 bases; nucleotides not matched to a gene: 4. This CDR3 comprises 14 residues. Germline V lookup: CDR1 KGHSH, CDR2 LQKENI. The DNA for the CDR3 is TGTGCCAGCTCATCGGGACAGGTAAATCAGCCCCAGCATTTT. Its protein product is CASSSGQVNQPQHF.

The genes are TRBV30 and TRBJ2-1, with a tentative D call TRBD2 (6 bases). The CDR3 has 15 amino acids. V was cut by 0 bases and J by 7 bases, with 16 bases left in between. Germline assignment: CDR1 GTSNPN and CDR2 SVGIG (reference sequence). The CDR3 sequence is CAWSVQRRDLNEQFF. The CDR3, as DNA: TGTGCCTGGAGTGTACAGAGGAGGGACTTAAATGAGCAGTTCTTC.

This clone was seen only once. The V call is TRBV19, the J call TRBJ1-4; a weak D match, TRBD1 (5 bases). The CDR3 totals 14 residues. Per the germline V gene, CDR1 is LNHDA and CDR2 is SQIVND (reference sequence). The V end was cut by 8 bases, the J end by 8 bases, with 18 bases between. CDR3 nucleotide sequence: TGTGCCAGTTCCAAGACAGCGGAGGGAGAAAAACTGTTTTTT. It is translated as CASSKTAEGEKLFF.